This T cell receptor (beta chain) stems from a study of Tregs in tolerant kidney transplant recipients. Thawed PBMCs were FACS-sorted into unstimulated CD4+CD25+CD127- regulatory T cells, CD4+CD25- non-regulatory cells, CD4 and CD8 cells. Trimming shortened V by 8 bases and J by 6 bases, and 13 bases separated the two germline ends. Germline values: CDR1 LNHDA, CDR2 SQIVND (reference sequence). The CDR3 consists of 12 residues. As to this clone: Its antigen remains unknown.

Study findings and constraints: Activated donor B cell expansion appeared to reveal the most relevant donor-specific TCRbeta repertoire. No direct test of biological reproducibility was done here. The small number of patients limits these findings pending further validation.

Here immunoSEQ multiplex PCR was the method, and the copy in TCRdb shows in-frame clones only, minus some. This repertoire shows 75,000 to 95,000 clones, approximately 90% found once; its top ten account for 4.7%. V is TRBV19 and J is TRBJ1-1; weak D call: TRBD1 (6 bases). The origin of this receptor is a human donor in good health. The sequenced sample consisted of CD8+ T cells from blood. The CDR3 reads CASGPGTSEAFF. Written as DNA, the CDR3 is TGTGCCAGTGGCCCCGGGACATCTGAAGCTTTCTTT.